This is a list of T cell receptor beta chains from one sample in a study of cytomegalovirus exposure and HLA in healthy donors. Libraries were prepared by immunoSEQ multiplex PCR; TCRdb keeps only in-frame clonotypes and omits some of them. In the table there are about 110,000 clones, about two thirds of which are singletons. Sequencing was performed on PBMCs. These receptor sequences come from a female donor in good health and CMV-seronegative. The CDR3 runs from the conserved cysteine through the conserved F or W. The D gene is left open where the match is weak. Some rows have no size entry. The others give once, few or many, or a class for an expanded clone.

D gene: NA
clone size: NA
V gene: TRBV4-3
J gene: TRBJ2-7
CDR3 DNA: TGCGCCAGCAGCCAAGATCAGTGGACCGCGGGCTACGAGCAGTACTTC
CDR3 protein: CASSQDQWTAGYEQYF

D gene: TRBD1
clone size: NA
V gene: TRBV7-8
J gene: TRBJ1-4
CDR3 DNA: TGTGCCAGCAGCTTAGCGCGCGGACAGGGGGCAAAACTGTTTTTT
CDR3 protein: CASSLARGQGAKLFF

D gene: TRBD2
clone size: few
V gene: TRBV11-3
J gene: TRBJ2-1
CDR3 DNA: TGTGCCACCACTAGCGGGAGGGAAACCTACAATGAGCAGTTCTTC
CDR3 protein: CATTSGRETYNEQFF

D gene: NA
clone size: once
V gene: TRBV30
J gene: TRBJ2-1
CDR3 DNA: TGTGCCTGGAGCCCTCTGGGGGGATCAGTTGTAGGGGAGCAGTTCTTC
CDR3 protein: CAWSPLGGSVVGEQFF

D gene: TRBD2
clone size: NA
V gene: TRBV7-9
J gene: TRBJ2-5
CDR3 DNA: TGTGCCAGCAGCGCCAGCGGGGAGAGAGAGACCCAGTACTTC
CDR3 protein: CASSASGERETQYF

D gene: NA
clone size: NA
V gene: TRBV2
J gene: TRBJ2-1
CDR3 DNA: TGTGCCAGCAGGAGCTCTGTTCGCGAGCAGTTCTTC
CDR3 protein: CASRSSVREQFF

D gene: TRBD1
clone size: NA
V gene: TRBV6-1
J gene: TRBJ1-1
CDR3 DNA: TGTGCCAGCACGACAGGGGGAATTACTGAAGCTTTCTTT
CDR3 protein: CASTTGGITEAFF

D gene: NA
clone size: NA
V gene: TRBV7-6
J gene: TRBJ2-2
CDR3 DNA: TGTGCCAGCAGCTCCGGTCAGGGTAACACCGGGGAGCTGTTTTTT
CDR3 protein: CASSSGQGNTGELFF

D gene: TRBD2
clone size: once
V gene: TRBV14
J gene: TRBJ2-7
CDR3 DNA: TGTGCCAGCAGCCATAGCGGGATGCCCTACGAGCAGTACTTC
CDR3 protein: CASSHSGMPYEQYF

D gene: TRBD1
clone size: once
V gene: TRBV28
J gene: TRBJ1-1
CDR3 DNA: TGTGCCAGCAGGAGTCCGGGACAGGGGGCGAAGGGTGAAGCTTTCTTT
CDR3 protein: CASRSPGQGAKGEAFF

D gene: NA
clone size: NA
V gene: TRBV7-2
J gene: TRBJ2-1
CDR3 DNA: TGTGCCAGCAGCTCACAGGGTTACAATGAGCAGTTCTTC
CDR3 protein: CASSSQGYNEQFF

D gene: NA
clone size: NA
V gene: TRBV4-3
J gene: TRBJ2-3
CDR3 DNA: TGCGCCAGCAGCCTTAGACTTTACACAGATACGCAGTATTTT
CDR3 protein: CASSLRLYTDTQYF

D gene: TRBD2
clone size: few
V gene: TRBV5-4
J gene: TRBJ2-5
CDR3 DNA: TGTGCCAGCAGCTTGGAAACTAGCGCGGAGACCCAGTACTTC
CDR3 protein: CASSLETSAETQYF

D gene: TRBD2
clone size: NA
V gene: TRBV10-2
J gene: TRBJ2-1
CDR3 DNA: TGCGCCAGCAGTGAGATCGAGCGGGAGTACAATGAGCAGTTCTTC
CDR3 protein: CASSEIEREYNEQFF

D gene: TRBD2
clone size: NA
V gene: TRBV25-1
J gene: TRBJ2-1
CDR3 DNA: TGTGCCAGCAGGCCCGCGGGGGCTAGCGGGCGGTACAATGAGCAGTTCTTC
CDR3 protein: CASRPAGASGRYNEQFF

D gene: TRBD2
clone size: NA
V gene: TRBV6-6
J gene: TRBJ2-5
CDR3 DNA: TGTGCCAGCAGTTACGGGGAGGGAGAGACCCAGTACTTC
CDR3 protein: CASSYGEGETQYF

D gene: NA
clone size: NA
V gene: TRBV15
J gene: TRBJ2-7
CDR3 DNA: TGTGCCACCAGCAGGGAGTCTTCCTACGAGCAGTACTTC
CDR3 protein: CATSRESSYEQYF

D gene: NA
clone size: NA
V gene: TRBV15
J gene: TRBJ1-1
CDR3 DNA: TGTGCCACCAGCAGAGATAGAAGGGGTGTTGCTCGCGCTTTCTTT
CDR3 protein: CATSRDRRGVARAFF

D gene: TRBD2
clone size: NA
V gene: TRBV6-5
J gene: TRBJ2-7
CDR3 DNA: TGTGCCAGCAGTCGCAGCGGGAGCGGCGAGCAGTACTTC
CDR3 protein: CASSRSGSGEQYF

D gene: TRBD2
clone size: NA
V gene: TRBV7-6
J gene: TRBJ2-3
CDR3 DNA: TGTGCCAGCAGCTTACTAGCGGGTCGCACAGATACGCAGTATTTT
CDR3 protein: CASSLLAGRTDTQYF

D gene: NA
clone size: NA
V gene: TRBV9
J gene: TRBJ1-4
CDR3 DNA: TGTGCCAGCAGCGTAGCTGGGGCCCGGGTAGGGGAAAAACTGTTTTTT
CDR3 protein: CASSVAGARVGEKLFF